This record concerns one T cell receptor (beta chain) sequence. Its target is unknown. The sample comes from a study of Graves' ophthalmopathy and Graves' hyperthyroidism. Amplified TCR beta CDR3 regions were obtained using RNA transcripts as template. First-round RT-PCR used HTBI primers; second-round multiplex PCR followed. TCRdb fed the multiplex PCR reads into MiXCR, producing one record per CDR3 protein. The sample gives about 740,000 distinct CDR3 sequences, 40% of which show up once; 44% is in the top ten. Points from the study as a whole: Ophthalmopathy was separated from stable hyperthyroidism by a 13-signature model with roughly 91% sensitivity and around 81% specificity. Blood repertoires reportedly contained most expanded thyroid clonotypes above 0.001 frequency.

The study enrolled ophthalmopathy donors with moderate-to-severe activity, CAS ≥3, NOSPECS ≥4 and duration under 3 months. Sequenced: peripheral blood. This TCR was sampled from an adult man with Graves' ophthalmopathy.

The CDR3 coding sequence is TGTGCCAGTAGTGCCGGGAGTGGTGGGGCCAACGTCCTGACTTTC. It yields the protein CASSAGSGGANVLTF. The V call is TRBV19, the J call TRBJ2-6; D might be TRBD2 (6 bases). The CDR3 covers 15 residues. Germline-derived CDR1 and CDR2 are LNHDA and SQIVND (reference sequence). Trimming removed 5 bases from V and 3 bases from J, with 11 bases in between.